These 8 T cell receptor beta chains were all obtained from the same sample, sequenced in a study of CD8+CD57+ T cells in acquired aplastic anemia (dated by TCRdb to 2016 to 2018). TCRdb lists the instrument as Illumina HiSeq 2000. TCR beta VDJ combination and CDR3 sequence profiling used genomic DNA as the template. TCRdb reworked the public reads: Q25 trimming with fastp, MiXCR clone assembly, productive beta chains retained. Every entry covers one CDR3 protein and lists the most common genes and DNA from its rows. This sample is represented by roughly 190,000 distinct CDR3 sequences; around half of them were singletons. The ten biggest clones cover 16% of the sample. The specimen was sorted CD4+, CD8+, or CD8+CD57+ T cells (not recorded which) from PBMCs. Receptors originate from a human donor in good health, serving as a control.

The J gene is TRBJ2-3, the V gene TRBV24-1; D unclear. This CDR3 contains 15 residues. V gave up 11 bases and J gave up 6 bases, with 23 bases separating them. Germline CDR1 KGHDR, CDR2 SFDVKD. CDR3 in DNA: TGTGCCAGCAGCTTGCCGTTTCCCGGAGAGGATACGCAGTATTTT. Its protein product is CASSLPFPGEDTQYF.

This clonotype came up many times. The chain couples TRBV20-1 to TRBJ2-3, with D possibly being TRBD1 (6 bases). Germline-derived CDR1 and CDR2 are DFQATT and SNEGSKA (reference sequence). The V and J ends lost 3 bases and 2 bases respectively, with 9 bases between them. The CDR3 has 13 amino acids. The chain's CDR3 is CSARDRPTDTQYF. CDR3 DNA: TGCAGTGCTAGGGACAGACCCACAGATACGCAGTATTTT.

The chain uses TRBV7-9 and TRBJ1-5, with a possible D match to TRBD1 (5 bases). The germline gives CDR1 SEHNR, CDR2 FQNEAQ (reference sequence). The ends were cut back, 5 bases at V and 4 bases at J, with 18 bases in the middle. The CDR3 is made up of 16 amino acids. In DNA form, the CDR3 reads TGTGCCAGCAGCCTCGGGACCGCTACCCGTAATCAGCCCCAGCATTTT. This translates into CASSLGTATRNQPQHF.

Only a few counts were recorded for this clonotype. V usage is TRBV5-1 and J usage is TRBJ2-1, with TRBD2 matching 7 bases. The junction had 11 bases not matched to a gene; V was cut back by 1 base and J by 7 bases. This CDR3 has 16 amino acids. Germline V lookup: CDR1 SGHRS, CDR2 YFSETQ. The CDR3 nucleotides are TGCGCCAGCAGCTTGATTCGAACGGGGGGTAGTAATGAGCAGTTCTTC. Translation: CASSLIRTGGSNEQFF.

This clonotype was detected many times. V gene TRBV6-1 combines with J gene TRBJ2-7; the D is unclear. Germline CDR1 and CDR2: MNHNS and SASEGT. Deletions cut 5 bases from V and 4 bases from J, with 3 bases between. The CDR3 spans 10 residues. The CDR3 protein is CASSRYEQYF. DNA for the CDR3: TGTGCCAGCAGTCGATACGAGCAGTACTTC.

This clonotype has a count of ten or more. V gene TRBV7-2 combines with J gene TRBJ1-6; the match to TRBD1 covers 11 bases. This CDR3 has 16 residues. Unmatched junction bases numbered 5, after V lost 3 bases and J lost 7 bases. Germline CDR1 is SGHTA and CDR2 is FQGNSA. This chain's CDR3 is CASSFLRDRGNSPLHF. CDR3 sequence (DNA): TGTGCCAGCAGCTTTCTCCGGGACAGGGGGAATTCACCCCTCCACTTT. Using reference TRBV7-2 and TRBJ1-6 for the parts outside the CDR3, the full variable domain is GAGVSQSPSNKVTEKGKDVELRCDPISGHTALYWYRQSLGQGLEFLIYFQGNSAPDKSGLPSDRFSAERTGGSVSTLTIQRTQQEDSAVYLCASSFLRDRGNSPLHFGNGTRLTVT.

This clonotype was detected ten times or more. The V and J genes are TRBV27 and TRBJ1-6; 9 bases line up with TRBD1. Per the germline V gene, CDR1 is MNHEY and CDR2 is SMNVEV (reference sequence). This CDR3 spans 15 amino acids. V shed 4 bases and J 11 bases; nucleotides not matched to a gene: 9. The CDR3 DNA follows: TGTGCCAGCAGTTCGCCGGGGACAGGGAGTCCACCCCTCCACTTT. Translation: CASSSPGTGSPPLHF.

The gene calls are TRBV20-1 and TRBJ2-1; 8 positions match TRBD1. J lost 7 bases, V lost 6 bases, and 2 bases had no gene match. CDR1 DFQATT and CDR2 SNEGSKA come from the germline V gene (reference sequence). This CDR3 spans 11 amino acids. CDR3 protein: CSATGVNEQFF. The CDR3 nucleotides are TGCAGTGCGACAGGGGTTAATGAGCAGTTCTTC.